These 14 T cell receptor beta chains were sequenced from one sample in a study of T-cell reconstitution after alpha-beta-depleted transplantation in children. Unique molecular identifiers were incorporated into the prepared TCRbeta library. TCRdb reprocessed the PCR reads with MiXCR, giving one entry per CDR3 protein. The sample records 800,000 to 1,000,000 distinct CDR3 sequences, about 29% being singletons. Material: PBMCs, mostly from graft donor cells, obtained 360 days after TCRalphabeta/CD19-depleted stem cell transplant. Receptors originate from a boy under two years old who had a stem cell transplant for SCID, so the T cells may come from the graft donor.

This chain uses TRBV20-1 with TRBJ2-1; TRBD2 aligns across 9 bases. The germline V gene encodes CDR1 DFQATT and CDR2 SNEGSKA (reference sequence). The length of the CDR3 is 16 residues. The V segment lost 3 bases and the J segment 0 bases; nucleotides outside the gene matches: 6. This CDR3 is CSARNSGGTSYNEQFF. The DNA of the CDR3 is TGCAGTGCTAGGAATAGCGGGGGAACCTCCTACAATGAGCAGTTCTTC.

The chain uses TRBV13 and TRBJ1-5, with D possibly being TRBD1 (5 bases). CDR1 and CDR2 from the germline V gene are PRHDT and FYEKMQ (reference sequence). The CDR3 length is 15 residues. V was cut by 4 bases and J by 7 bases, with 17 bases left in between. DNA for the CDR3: TGTGCCAGCAGCTCAGGGCAGGGCCTTTGGCAGCCCCAGCATTTT. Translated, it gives CASSSGQGLWQPQHF.

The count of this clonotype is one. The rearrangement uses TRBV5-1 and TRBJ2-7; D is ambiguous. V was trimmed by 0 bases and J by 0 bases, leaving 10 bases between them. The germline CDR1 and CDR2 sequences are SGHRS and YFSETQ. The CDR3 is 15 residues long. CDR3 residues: CASSLASLRSYEQYF. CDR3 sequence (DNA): TGCGCCAGCAGCTTGGCCTCGCTCCGCTCCTACGAGCAGTACTTC.

The CDR3 DNA reads as TGTGCCAGCAGTTATGACACCTACAATCAGCCCCAGCATTTT. Translated, it gives CASSYDTYNQPQHF. The V call is TRBV12-3 or TRBV12-4, the J call TRBJ1-5; D remains ambiguous. V was clipped by 4 bases and J by 3 bases, with 10 bases between them. This CDR3 spans 14 amino acids.

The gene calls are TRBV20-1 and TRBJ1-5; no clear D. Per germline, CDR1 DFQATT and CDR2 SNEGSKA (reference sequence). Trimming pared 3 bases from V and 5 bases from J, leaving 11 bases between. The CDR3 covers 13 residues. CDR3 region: CSASGGWDQPQHF. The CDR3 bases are TGCAGTGCTAGCGGTGGGTGGGATCAGCCCCAGCATTTT.

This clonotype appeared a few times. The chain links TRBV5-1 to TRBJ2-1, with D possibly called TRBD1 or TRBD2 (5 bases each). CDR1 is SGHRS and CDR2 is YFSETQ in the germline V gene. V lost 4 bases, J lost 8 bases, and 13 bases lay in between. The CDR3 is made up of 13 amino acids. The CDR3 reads CASSGGVFHEQFF. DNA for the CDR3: TGCGCCAGCAGCGGGGGTGTTTTTCATGAGCAGTTCTTC.

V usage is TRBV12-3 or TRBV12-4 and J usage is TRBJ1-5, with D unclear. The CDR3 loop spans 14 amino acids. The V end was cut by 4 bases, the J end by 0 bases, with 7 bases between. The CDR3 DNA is TGTGCCAGCAGTTCGGGAGTTAGCAATCAGCCCCAGCATTTT. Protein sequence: CASSSGVSNQPQHF.

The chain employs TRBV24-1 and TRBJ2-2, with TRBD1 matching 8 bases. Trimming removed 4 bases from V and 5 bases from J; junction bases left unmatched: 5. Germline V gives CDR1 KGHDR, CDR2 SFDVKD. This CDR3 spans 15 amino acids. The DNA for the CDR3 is TGTGCCACCAGTGAGTGGACAGGGTGGACCGGGGAGCTGTTTTTT. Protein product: CATSEWTGWTGELFF.

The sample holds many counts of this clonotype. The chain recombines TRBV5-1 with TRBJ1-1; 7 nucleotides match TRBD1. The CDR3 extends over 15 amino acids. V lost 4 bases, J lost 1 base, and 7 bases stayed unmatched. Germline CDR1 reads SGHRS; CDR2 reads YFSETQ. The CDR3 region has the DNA TGCGCCAGCAGCCCACAGGGGCTCGGGAACACTGAAGCTTTCTTT. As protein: CASSPQGLGNTEAFF.

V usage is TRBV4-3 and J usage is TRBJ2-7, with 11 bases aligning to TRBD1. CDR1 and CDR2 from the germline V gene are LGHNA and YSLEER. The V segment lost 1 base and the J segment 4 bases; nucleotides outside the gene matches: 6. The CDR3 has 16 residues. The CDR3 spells CASSQVRGTGGYEQYF. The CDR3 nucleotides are TGCGCCAGCAGCCAAGTTCGCGGGACAGGGGGATACGAGCAGTACTTC.

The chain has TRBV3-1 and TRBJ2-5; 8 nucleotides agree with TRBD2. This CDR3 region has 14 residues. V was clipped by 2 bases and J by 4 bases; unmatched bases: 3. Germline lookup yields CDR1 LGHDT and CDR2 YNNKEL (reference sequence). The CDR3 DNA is TGTGCCAGCAGCCAAAGGAGCGGGGGAGAGACCCAGTACTTC. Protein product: CASSQRSGGETQYF.

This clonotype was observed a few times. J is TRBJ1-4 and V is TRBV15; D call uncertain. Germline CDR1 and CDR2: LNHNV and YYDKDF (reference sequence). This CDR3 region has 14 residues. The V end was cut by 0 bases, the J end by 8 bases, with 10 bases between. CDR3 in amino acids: CATSRDPAGEKLFF. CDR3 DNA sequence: TGTGCCACCAGCAGAGATCCGGCCGGCGAAAAACTGTTTTTT.

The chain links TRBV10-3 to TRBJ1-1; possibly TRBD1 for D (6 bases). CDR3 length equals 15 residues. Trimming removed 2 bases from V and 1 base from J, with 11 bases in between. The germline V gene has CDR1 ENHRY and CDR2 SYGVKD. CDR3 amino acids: CAISERGLTNTEAFF. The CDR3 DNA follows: TGTGCCATCAGTGAGCGGGGGCTTACGAACACTGAAGCTTTCTTT.

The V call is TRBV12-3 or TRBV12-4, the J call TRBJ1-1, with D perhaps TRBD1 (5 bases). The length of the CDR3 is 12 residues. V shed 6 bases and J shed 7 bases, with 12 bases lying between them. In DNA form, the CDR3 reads TGTGCCAGCAGCCACCCCCAGGGTGAAGCTTTCTTT. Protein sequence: CASSHPQGEAFF.